The subject of this entry is one TCR beta chain. What it recognizes is unknown. Preparation of the TCRbeta library was carried out with unique molecular identifiers. MiXCR, applied by TCRdb to the PCR reads, yields one record per CDR3 protein. Of roughly 670,000 distinct CDR3 sequences listed, about 12% are singletons. The CDR3 extends over 14 amino acids. Trimming pared 7 bases from V and 7 bases from J, leaving 20 bases between. Germline loops: CDR1 DFQATT, CDR2 SNEGSKA (reference sequence). This sample was taken from a study of T-cell reconstitution after alpha-beta-depleted transplantation in children. Study-wide results and limits: When one year had passed after transplant, most T-cell counts and diversity came from newly produced T cells. After transplant, high TCRbeta diversity at day 60 in some patients arose from surviving recipient T cells and thymic progenitors. Several hundred expanded graft clones reportedly were the source of alpha-beta T cells about two months after transplant.

The chain has TRBV20-1 and TRBJ2-1; D remains ambiguous. This TCR derives from a girl aged 2-15 years with congenital amegakaryocytic thrombocytopenia, due to receive a stem cell transplant. The sequenced sample was PBMCs, obtained before TCRalphabeta/CD19-depleted stem cell transplant. CDR3 DNA: TGCAGTGGGATTGGACCACAGAAAGGGAATGAGCAGTTCTTC. Encoded protein: CSGIGPQKGNEQFF.